These 23 T cell receptor beta chains share one sample of origin, sequenced in a study of cytomegalovirus exposure and HLA in healthy donors. The study ran its PCR with 60 Vbeta and 13 Jbeta primers. Clones were sequenced by immunoSEQ multiplex PCR, and TCRdb holds only the in-frame ones, with some missing. The sample records 100,000 to 150,000 clones, 65% to 90% being singletons. The sequenced material came from PBMCs. The receptors derive from a man aged 50 to 59 in good health and CMV-seronegative.

This clone came up once. CDR3 sequence reads: CASSLRIGGSNEKLFF. The CDR3 DNA follows: TGCGCCAGCAGCTTGCGAATTGGGGGGTCTAATGAAAAACTGTTTTTT. The chain has TRBV5-1 and TRBJ1-4, with D possibly being TRBD1 (5 bases). The CDR3 has 16 residues. The germline V gene has CDR1 SGHRS and CDR2 YFSETQ. V was cut by 1 base and J by 3 bases, with 13 bases left in between.

The V and J genes are TRBV18 and TRBJ2-6; 8 bases are a match to TRBD1. The junction had 6 bases not matched to a gene; V was cut back by 10 bases and J by 1 base. CDR3 size: 15 residues. CDR1 and CDR2 (germline): KGHSH, LQKENI. The DNA for the CDR3 is TGTGCCACCGGACAGGGTCAATCTGGGGCCAACGTCCTGACTTTC. Amino acid sequence: CATGQGQSGANVLTF. The variable domain in full, with the rest retrieved from reference TRBV18 and TRBJ2-6, is NAGVMQNPRHLVRRRGQEARLRCSPMKGHSHVYWYRQLPEEGLKFMVYLQKENIIDESGMPKERFSAEFPKEGPSILRIQQVVRGDSAAYFCATGQGQSGANVLTFGAGSRLTVL.

This clone was detected only a few times. V gene TRBV6-4 combines with J gene TRBJ2-3, with 11 bases identical to TRBD2. CDR1 and CDR2 (germline): MRHNA, SNTAGT. The CDR3 has 16 amino acids. With 4 bases clipped from V and 2 bases from J, the junction kept 5 bases outside the gene matches. Written as DNA, the CDR3 is TGTGCCAGCAGTGTCCTAGCGGGGGGAAACACAGATACGCAGTATTTT. Translation gives CASSVLAGGNTDTQYF.

The CDR3 sequence: CASSLVTGGREQFF. CDR3 nucleotide sequence: TGCGCCAGCAGCTTGGTGACAGGGGGACGTGAGCAGTTCTTC. The rearrangement links TRBV5-1 to TRBJ2-1, with 9 positions matching TRBD1. CDR1 is SGHRS, CDR2 YFSETQ, per germline. The V segment lost 0 bases and the J segment 9 bases; nucleotides outside the gene matches: 4. The CDR3 contains 14 residues.

This clone occurred once. The CDR3 here is CASSSQTGLNSPLHF. In DNA, the CDR3 is TGTGCCAGCAGCTCCCAGACAGGGCTTAATTCACCCCTCCACTTT. The rearrangement links TRBV7-2 to TRBJ1-6; 7 bases are a match to TRBD1. The CDR3 loop spans 15 amino acids. Germline V gives CDR1 SGHTA, CDR2 FQGNSA. After removal of 4 bases from V and 6 bases from J, the junction contained 6 bases not matched to a gene.

The chain uses TRBV27 and TRBJ1-1; TRBD1 might be the D (6 bases). This CDR3 comprises 14 residues. The germline CDR1 and CDR2 sequences are MNHEY and SMNVEV (reference sequence). The V gene lost 5 bases and the J gene lost 1 base, with 11 bases spanning the gap. The CDR3 DNA follows: TGTGCCAGCAGTCCAGGGGAAGGGAACACTGAAGCTTTCTTT. Amino acids: CASSPGEGNTEAFF.

This chain connects TRBV7-2 to TRBJ2-3; TRBD2 matches at 13 bases. With V trimmed by 5 bases and J by 3 bases, 2 bases remained unmatched. Germline CDR1 reads SGHTA; CDR2 reads FQGNSA. The length of the CDR3 is 15 residues. The CDR3 sequence: CASSKTSGGTDTQYF. As DNA, the CDR3 is TGTGCCAGCAGCAAGACTAGCGGGGGGACAGATACGCAGTATTTT. Full variable domain (remainder filled in from reference TRBV7-2 and TRBJ2-3): GAGVSQSPSNKVTEKGKDVELRCDPISGHTALYWYRQSLGQGLEFLIYFQGNSAPDKSGLPSDRFSAERTGGSVSTLTIQRTQQEDSAVYLCASSKTSGGTDTQYFGPGTRLTVL.

V usage is TRBV18 and J usage is TRBJ2-5; a possible D gene is TRBD1 (5 bases). This CDR3 spans 13 amino acids. The V end lost 6 bases, the J end lost 2 bases, and 10 bases lay between the germline ends. CDR1 is KGHSH, CDR2 LQKENI, per germline. CDR3 sequence reads: CASSRQKQETQYF. CDR3 coding DNA: TGTGCCAGCTCTCGACAGAAACAAGAGACCCAGTACTTC.

This chain uses TRBV15 with TRBJ2-1; 12 nucleotides agree with TRBD2. The germline V gene has CDR1 LNHNV and CDR2 YYDKDF (reference sequence). The CDR3 consists of 18 residues. The trim removed 0 bases at V and 5 bases at J, leaving 8 bases unmatched. This chain's CDR3 is CATSRDRLAGALNNEQFF. Written as DNA, the CDR3 is TGTGCCACCAGCAGAGATCGACTAGCGGGGGCTCTTAACAATGAGCAGTTCTTC.

The genes are TRBV19 and TRBJ1-1; D gene uncertain. CDR3 size: 13 residues. Germline V gene lookup returns CDR1 LNHDA and CDR2 SQIVND (reference sequence). V was trimmed by 3 bases and J by 3 bases, leaving 8 bases between them. The CDR3 spells CASSIVGDTEAFF. The CDR3 nucleotides are TGTGCCAGTAGTATCGTCGGTGACACTGAAGCTTTCTTT.

CDR3 amino acids: CASSVRQDQETQYF. The CDR3 nucleotides read TGTGCCAGCTCAGTGAGACAGGATCAAGAGACCCAGTACTTC. V and J are TRBV18 and TRBJ2-5; perhaps TRBD1 as D (6 bases). V was trimmed by 5 bases and J by 2 bases, leaving 12 bases between them. CDR3 length equals 14 residues. Germline V CDR1 and CDR2: KGHSH, LQKENI.

J is TRBJ2-2 and V is TRBV5-6; the D gene is possibly TRBD2 (6 bases). The CDR3 runs 15 residues. Germline CDR1 SGHDT, CDR2 YYEEEE. V lost 4 bases and J lost 6, with 16 bases in between. The CDR3 sequence: CASSGGRGGPGELFF. The CDR3 DNA reads TGTGCCAGCAGCGGAGGTCGGGGAGGACCCGGGGAGCTGTTTTTT.

This clone was recorded once. The chain carries TRBV9 and TRBJ2-2; D is perhaps TRBD1 (6 bases). The CDR3 covers 14 residues. Per germline, CDR1 SGDLS and CDR2 YYNGEE. The germline V and J ends were trimmed by 3 bases and 4 bases, with 10 bases remaining between them. The CDR3, as DNA: TGTGCCAGCAGCGAGGGGGTCTTCACCGGGGAGCTGTTTTTT. Its protein product is CASSEGVFTGELFF.

In this sample, this clone turned up once. The genes are TRBV7-3 and TRBJ2-1; perhaps TRBD1 as D (6 bases). Trimming removed 6 bases from V and 0 bases from J, with 18 bases in between. Germline V gene data show CDR1 as SGHTA and CDR2 as FQGTGA. CDR3 length equals 17 residues. The CDR3 nucleotides read TGTGCCAGCAGGGAACGGACAGTCCGGAGCTCCTACAATGAGCAGTTCTTC. Translation: CASRERTVRSSYNEQFF.

The V and J genes are TRBV5-1 and TRBJ1-3, with D possibly being TRBD1 (6 bases). The CDR3 runs to 15 residues. Per the germline V gene, CDR1 is SGHRS and CDR2 is YFSETQ. V lost 0 bases and J 0 bases, leaving 7 bases between the germline ends. CDR3 in DNA: TGCGCCAGCAGCTTGGAAGGGGGCTCTGGAAACACCATATATTTT. Its protein product is CASSLEGGSGNTIYF. Full variable domain (remainder filled in from reference TRBV5-1 and TRBJ1-3): KAGVTQTPRYLIKTRGQQVTLSCSPISGHRSVSWYQQTPGQGLQFLFEYFSETQRNKGNFPGRFSGRQFSNSRSEMNVSTLELGDSALYLCASSLEGGSGNTIYFGEGSWLTVV.

V and J are TRBV30 and TRBJ2-5, with D possibly TRBD2 on 6 matching bases. The CDR3 extends over 15 amino acids. From germline, CDR1 is GTSNPN and CDR2 SVGIG (reference sequence). V was cut by 5 bases and J by 7 bases, with 23 bases left in between. The CDR3 sequence is CAWCRVAAASGTQYF. The CDR3 DNA is TGTGCCTGGTGTCGGGTAGCGGCCGCGTCGGGGACCCAGTACTTC.

This clone was seen a few times. This chain joins TRBV2 and TRBJ1-6; D is unclear. The CDR3 consists of 11 residues. V lost 6 bases to trimming and J lost 13 bases, with 10 bases between them. Looked up from germline, CDR1 is SNHLY and CDR2 is FYNNEI. In nucleotides, the CDR3 is TGTGCCAGCAGCCCCGGAGGTCCCCTCCACTTT. Amino acid sequence: CASSPGGPLHF.

The chain carries TRBV2 and TRBJ1-2, with 7 bases aligning to TRBD1. This CDR3 region has 16 residues. Germline V gene lookup returns CDR1 SNHLY and CDR2 FYNNEI. Trimming removed 0 bases from V and 1 base from J; junction bases left unmatched: 5. For the CDR3, the DNA is TGTGCCAGCAGTGAAGCGGGGACAGCCCTTAACTATGGCTACACCTTC. It specifies CASSEAGTALNYGYTF.

Remarks on this clone: A junction boundary mismatches the germline segment, possibly from a read error. V gene TRBV7-7 combines with J gene TRBJ2-5, with TRBD2 matching 8 bases. Germline V gives CDR1 SSHAT, CDR2 FNYEAQ (reference sequence). The CDR3 length is 15 residues. CDR3 amino acids: CASSYRLASQETQYF. The CDR3 DNA is TGTGCTAGCAGCTACCGACTAGCGTCTCAAGAGACCCAGTACTTC.

The CDR3 bases are TGTGCCAGCAGCTTAGCCCGTAACTCTGGAAACACCATATATTTT. This gives the protein CASSLARNSGNTIYF. The chain recombines TRBV7-2 with TRBJ1-3; D gene ambiguous. The V gene lost 0 bases and the J gene lost 0 bases, with 6 bases spanning the gap. CDR3 length: 15 amino acids. Germline CDR1 is SGHTA and CDR2 is FQGNSA. The full variable domain, its missing parts supplied by reference TRBV7-2 and TRBJ1-3, is GAGVSQSPSNKVTEKGKDVELRCDPISGHTALYWYRQSLGQGLEFLIYFQGNSAPDKSGLPSDRFSAERTGGSVSTLTIQRTQQEDSAVYLCASSLARNSGNTIYFGEGSWLTVV.

J is TRBJ1-3 and V is TRBV19; 7 bases match TRBD1. The length of the CDR3 is 13 residues. Germline assignment: CDR1 LNHDA and CDR2 SQIVND (reference sequence). V dropped 9 bases and J dropped 4; count of bases not matched to a gene: 6. CDR3 nucleotide sequence: TGTGCCAGCTCACTACAGGGGGGAAACACCATATATTTT. Amino acid sequence: CASSLQGGNTIYF.

The chain uses TRBV6-1 and TRBJ1-2; TRBD1 might be the D (5 bases). V was cut by 6 bases and J by 4 bases, with 18 bases left in between. This CDR3 has 15 residues. Germline values: CDR1 MNHNS, CDR2 SASEGT. The CDR3 here is CASRLRGGEIYGYTF. The CDR3 coding sequence is TGTGCCAGCAGGCTCCGGGGAGGGGAGATCTATGGCTACACCTTC.

The chain carries TRBV5-8 and TRBJ1-2; the D is unclear. This CDR3 is 12 amino acids long. The V and J ends lost 3 bases and 3 bases respectively, with 6 bases between them. CDR1 SGHTS and CDR2 YDEGEE come from the germline V gene. The CDR3 here is CASSSTHYGYTF. CDR3 DNA sequence: TGTGCCAGCAGCTCGACACACTATGGCTACACCTTC.